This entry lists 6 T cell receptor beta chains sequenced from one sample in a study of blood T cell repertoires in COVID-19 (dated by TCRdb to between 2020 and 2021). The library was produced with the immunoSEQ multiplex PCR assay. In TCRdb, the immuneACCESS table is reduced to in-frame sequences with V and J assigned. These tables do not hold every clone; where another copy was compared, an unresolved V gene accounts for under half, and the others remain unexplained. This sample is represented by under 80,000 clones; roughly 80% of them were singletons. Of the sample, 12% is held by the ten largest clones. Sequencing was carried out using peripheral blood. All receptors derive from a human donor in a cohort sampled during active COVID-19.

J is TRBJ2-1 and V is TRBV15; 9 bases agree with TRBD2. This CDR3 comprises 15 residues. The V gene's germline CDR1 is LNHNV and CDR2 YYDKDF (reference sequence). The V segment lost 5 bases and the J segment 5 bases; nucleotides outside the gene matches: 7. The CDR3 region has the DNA TGTGCCACCAGCCCATGGGGCGGGGGGGACAATGAGCAGTTCTTC. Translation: CATSPWGGGDNEQFF.

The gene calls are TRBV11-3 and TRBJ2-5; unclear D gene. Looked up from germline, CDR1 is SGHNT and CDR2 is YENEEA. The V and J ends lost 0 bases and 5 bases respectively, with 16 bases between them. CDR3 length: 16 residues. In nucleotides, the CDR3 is TGTGCCAGCAGCTTAGAAAGTCCGGGTACGTTTGAGACCCAGTACTTC. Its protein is CASSLESPGTFETQYF.

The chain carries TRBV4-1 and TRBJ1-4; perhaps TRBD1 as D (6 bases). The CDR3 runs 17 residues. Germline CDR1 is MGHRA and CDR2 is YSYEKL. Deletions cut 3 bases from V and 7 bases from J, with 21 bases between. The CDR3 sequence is CASSQGGGSNSFEKLFF. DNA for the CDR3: TGCGCCAGCAGCCAGGGAGGGGGTTCGAATTCGTTTGAAAAACTGTTTTTT.

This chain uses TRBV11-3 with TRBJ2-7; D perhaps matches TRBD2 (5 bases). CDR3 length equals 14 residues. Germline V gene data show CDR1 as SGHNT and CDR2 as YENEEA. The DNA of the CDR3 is TGTGCCAGCAGCCGCGGGTTACCCTCCCACGAGCAGTACGTC. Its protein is CASSRGLPSHEQYV.

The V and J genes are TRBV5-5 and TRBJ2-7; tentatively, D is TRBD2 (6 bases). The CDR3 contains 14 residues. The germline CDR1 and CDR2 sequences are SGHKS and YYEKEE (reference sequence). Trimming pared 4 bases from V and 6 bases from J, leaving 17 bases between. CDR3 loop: CASSRRREAPEQYV. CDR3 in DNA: TGTGCCAGCAGCCGTCGGCGGGAAGCCCCCGAGCAGTACGTC.

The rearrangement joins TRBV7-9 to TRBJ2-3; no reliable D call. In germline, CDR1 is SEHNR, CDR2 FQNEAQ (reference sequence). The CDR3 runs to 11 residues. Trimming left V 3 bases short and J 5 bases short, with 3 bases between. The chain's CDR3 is CASSFIDTQYF. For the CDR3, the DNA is TGTGCCAGCAGCTTTATAGATACGCAGTATTTT.